One and the same sample provided the 11 T cell receptor beta chains below, sequenced in a study of shared T cell receptors in the human thymus. Assay used: immunoSEQ multiplex PCR; TCRdb lists only in-frame clones, some missing. Among under 700,000 clones listed, more than 75% were seen once. These data also featured in a second study, about human thymus T cells.

The specimen was thymocytes. The receptor set was obtained from a boy younger than two with a congenital heart defect.

This clone has more than one count but fewer than ten. The V and J genes are TRBV5-5 and TRBJ1-2; tentatively, D is TRBD1 (6 bases). This CDR3 is 14 amino acids long. Trimming stripped 0 bases from V and 4 bases from J, with 10 bases between. Germline values: CDR1 SGHKS, CDR2 YYEKEE (reference sequence). The CDR3 DNA sequence: TGTGCCAGCAGCTTGGTAGGGACATGCTATGGCTACACCTTC. Protein: CASSLVGTCYGYTF.

The chain uses TRBV5-8 and TRBJ2-7; D may be TRBD1 (5 bases). CDR3 length: 13 residues. Trimming took 4 bases from V and 6 from J, leaving 14 bases between them. CDR1 is SGHTS and CDR2 is YDEGEE in the germline V gene. CDR3 DNA: TGTGCCAGCAGCCCCGTCGGACACCTCGAGCAGTACTTC. This codes for CASSPVGHLEQYF.

The rearrangement uses TRBV29-1 and TRBJ2-1, with 7 bases lining up with TRBD2. CDR1 and CDR2 (germline): SQVTM, ANQGSEA. CDR3 length: 17 residues. The V and J ends lost 4 bases and 0 bases, in that order; junction bases with no gene match: 12. The CDR3 sequence: CSVVILERGDSYNEQFF. The CDR3 coding sequence is TGCAGCGTTGTCATCCTCGAGCGGGGTGACTCCTACAATGAGCAGTTCTTC.

This chain connects TRBV9 to TRBJ2-7; 10 bases are a match to TRBD1. Losses at the gene ends were 4 bases for V and 7 bases for J; bases not matched to a gene: 11. Germline CDR1 reads SGDLS; CDR2 reads YYNGEE. CDR3 size: 15 residues. CDR3 sequence: CASSSEDRGGREQYF. The DNA for the CDR3 is TGTGCCAGCAGCTCGGAGGACAGGGGGGGAAGGGAGCAGTACTTC.

The gene calls are TRBV11-2 and TRBJ2-6, with TRBD1 identical over 7 bases. This CDR3 has 19 residues. Germline CDR1 is SGHAT and CDR2 is FQNNGV. V lost 1 base and J lost 0; bases outside the gene matches: 9. Written as DNA, the CDR3 is TGTGCCAGCAGCTTAGGGTACAGGGGCGCTTACTCTGGGGCCAACGTCCTGACTTTC. It codes for CASSLGYRGAYSGANVLTF. Based on the CDR3 plus reference TRBV11-2 and TRBJ2-6, the full variable domain is EAGVAQSPRYKIIEKRQSVAFWCNPISGHATLYWYQQILGQGPKLLIQFQNNGVVDDSQLPKDRFSAERLKGVDSTLKIQPAKLEDSAVYLCASSLGYRGAYSGANVLTFGAGSRLTVL.

The genes are TRBV28 and TRBJ1-1, with D possibly TRBD1 on 6 matching bases. V was cut by 6 bases and J by 0 bases, with 20 bases left in between. The CDR3 length is 17 residues. CDR1 and CDR2 (germline): MDHEN, SYDVKM. CDR3 region: CASRTITGQLMNTEAFF. The CDR3 coding sequence is TGTGCCAGCAGAACGATCACCGGACAGCTCATGAACACTGAAGCTTTCTTT.

The V call is TRBV4-3, the J call TRBJ1-2, with D possibly matching TRBD1 (5 bases). V shed 4 bases and J shed 4 bases, with 19 bases lying between them. Germline loops: CDR1 LGHNA, CDR2 YSLEER. The CDR3 totals 16 residues. For the CDR3, the DNA is TGCGCCAGCAGCCGGGGAGCCCGGCGGGGGACCTATGGCTACACCTTC. Translated: CASSRGARRGTYGYTF.

The J gene is TRBJ1-2, the V gene TRBV29-1, with 8 bases lining up with TRBD1. This CDR3 is built from 15 residues. J lost 0 bases, V lost 4 bases, and 7 bases had no gene match. The germline CDR1 and CDR2 sequences are SQVTM and ANQGSEA. The CDR3 here is CSVAGLGQANYGYTF. CDR3 sequence (DNA): TGCAGCGTTGCAGGACTGGGACAGGCTAACTATGGCTACACCTTC.

CDR3 bases: TGTGCCTGGAGTGTACCCGGGAGTACAGGCGAGCAGTACTTC. Residues: CAWSVPGSTGEQYF. This rearrangement joins TRBV30 to TRBJ2-7, with D tentatively TRBD2 (6 bases). Germline V lookup: CDR1 GTSNPN, CDR2 SVGIG (reference sequence). The length of the CDR3 is 14 residues. V gave up 0 bases and J gave up 6 bases, with 15 bases separating them.

V is TRBV9 and J is TRBJ2-2, with 8 positions matching TRBD2. V shed 0 bases, J shed 2 bases, and the junction held 9 bases outside the gene matches. Per the germline V gene, CDR1 is SGDLS and CDR2 is YYNGEE. This CDR3 is built from 18 residues. The CDR3 DNA follows: TGTGCCAGCAGCGTAGACCCTAATAGCGGGAATAACACCGGGGAGCTGTTTTTT. Translation gives CASSVDPNSGNNTGELFF.

The table lists this clone with a few counts. The V call is TRBV30, the J call TRBJ2-2, with 12 bases identical to TRBD2. The CDR3 is 18 amino acids. The V gene's germline CDR1 is GTSNPN and CDR2 SVGIG (reference sequence). The junction had 12 bases not matched to a gene; V was cut back by 1 base and J by 6 bases. CDR3 amino acids: CAWSELGPSGRAAGELFF. The CDR3, as DNA: TGTGCCTGGAGTGAACTAGGCCCTAGCGGGAGGGCCGCCGGGGAGCTGTTTTTT. Full variable domain (outside the CDR3, taken from reference TRBV30 and TRBJ2-2): SQTIHQWPATLVQPVGSPLSLECTVEGTSNPNLYWYRQAAGRGLQLLFYSVGIGQISSEVPQNLSASRPQDRQFILSSKKLLLSDSGFYLCAWSELGPSGRAAGELFFGEGSRLTVL.